Listed here is a single T cell receptor (beta chain). Antigen unknown. The sample holds other DNA sequences that translate to the same CDR3. The sample is drawn from a study of shared clonotypes between healthy human individuals. Study-wide results and caveats: Clonotypes shared by all four sorted-subset donors had higher generation probabilities than non-shared clonotypes. Expectations were that clonotype sharing among donors would be affected by sequencing depth.

Deletions cut 0 bases from V and 3 bases from J, with 6 bases between. The CDR3 runs to 13 residues. Germline V gene data show CDR1 as SGHRS and CDR2 as YFSETQ. The assay ran at deep level. In the original processing: Owing to the provision of junction-only sequences devoid of quality scores by immunoSEQ, filtering differed. TCRdb keeps only in-frame clones here, not all; method: immunoSEQ multiplex PCR. From that table come the V and J calls and clone size; the DNA was used to work out D and trimming. Of approximately 1,500,000 clones listed, approximately 98% are singletons. The receptor was isolated from a man aged 25 to 40 in good health. Material: naive CD4+ T cells sorted from blood. As for subset: CD45RA+ positively selected. The rearrangement uses TRBV5-1 and TRBJ2-5; D might be TRBD2 (5 bases). CDR3 in amino acids: CASSLVGEETQYF. The CDR3 nucleotides are TGCGCCAGCAGCTTGGTGGGAGAAGAGACCCAGTACTTC.